This T cell receptor (beta chain) was recovered during a study of CD8+ T cells in alopecia areata. Study context: The drug, oral tofacitinib, was given to treated patients at 5 to 10 mg twice daily. Treatment with tofacitinib (6 to 18 months) was followed by 6 months off drug. Whole-study results and caveats: Higher clonality than in normal scalp was seen in lesional scalp, especially alopecia totalis/universalis.

Turning to this clone: What it binds is unknown.

Trimming stripped 6 bases from V and 3 bases from J, with 16 bases between. Germline lookup yields CDR1 MDHEN and CDR2 SYDVKM. This CDR3 contains 15 residues. In each case, RNA was isolated and then reverse transcribed into cDNA as the sequencing template. Clones were sequenced by immunoSEQ multiplex PCR, and TCRdb holds only the in-frame ones, with some missing. The sample carries roughly 130,000 clones, over 50% recorded once. From alopecia areata patients, lesional scalp punch biopsies and peripheral blood were collected. Material: CD4+ T cells sorted from blood, obtained at week 0. V usage is TRBV28 and J usage is TRBJ2-3, with D maybe TRBD1 (6 bases). The receptor's source is a human donor with alopecia areata. The CDR3 coding sequence is TGTGCCAGCAGAACCCAGGGGCCCGCAACAGATACGCAGTATTTT. This gives the protein CASRTQGPATDTQYF.